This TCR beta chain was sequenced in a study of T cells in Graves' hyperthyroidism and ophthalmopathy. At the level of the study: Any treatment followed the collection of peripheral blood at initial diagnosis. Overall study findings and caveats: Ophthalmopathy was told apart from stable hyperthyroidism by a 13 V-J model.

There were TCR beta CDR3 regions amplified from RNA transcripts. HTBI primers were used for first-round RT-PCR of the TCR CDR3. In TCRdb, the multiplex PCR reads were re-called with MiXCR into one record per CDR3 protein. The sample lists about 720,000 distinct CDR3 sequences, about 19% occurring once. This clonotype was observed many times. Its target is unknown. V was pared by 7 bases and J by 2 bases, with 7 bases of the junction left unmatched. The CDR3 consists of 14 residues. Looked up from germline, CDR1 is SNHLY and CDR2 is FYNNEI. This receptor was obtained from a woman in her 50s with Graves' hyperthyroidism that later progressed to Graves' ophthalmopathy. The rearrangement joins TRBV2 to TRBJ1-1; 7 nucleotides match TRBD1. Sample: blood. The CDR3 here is CASTSWDSNTEAFF. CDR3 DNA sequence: TGTGCCAGCACCTCCTGGGACAGCAACACTGAAGCTTTCTTT.